One TCR beta chain is described in this entry. Its antigen is unidentified. This sample was taken from a study of T cell repertoires in ileal Crohn's disease. Study-wide background: Median disease duration was about 8.2 years; roughly 35% smoked at surgery. Thiopurines (11) or anti-TNF agents (roughly 17) were given postoperatively to about half. Biopsies at the proximal margin of the resected specimen form MI samples. General study points: Every patient over 26.8% clonality showed endoscopic recurrence.

Time point indicated: proximal margin of the surgical specimen (macroscopically non-inflamed). Sequencing was performed with immunoSEQ multiplex PCR; in TCRdb, only in-frame clones are kept and a portion is missing. The sample carries 5,000 to 6,000 clones, over 60% recorded once. Per germline, CDR1 MGHRA and CDR2 YSYEKL. The CDR3 totals 15 residues. V dropped 3 bases and J dropped 4 bases, with 15 bases sitting between them. The rearrangement joins TRBV4-1 to TRBJ1-1; unclear D gene. The sequenced material came from ileal tissue. This clonotype was sampled from an adult with Crohn's disease. The CDR3 region has the DNA TGCGCCAGCAGCCAGTCCGGCAGTCGGGTCACTGAAGCTTTCTTT. This encodes CASSQSGSRVTEAFF.